This record covers a single T cell receptor (beta chain). Antigen specificity is unknown. TCR beta CDR3 regions were amplified from RNA. The TCR CDR3 was amplified in a first-round RT-PCR using the HTBI primer set. TCRdb re-called the multiplex PCR reads with MiXCR, one entry per CDR3 protein. The sample carries 350,000 to 450,000 distinct CDR3 sequences, approximately 18% recorded once. The authors took PBMCs from roughly 10 ml fresh peripheral blood. The data derive from a study of T cells in Graves' hyperthyroidism and ophthalmopathy. CDR3 size: 16 residues. The germline CDR1 and CDR2 sequences are DFQATT and SNEGSKA (reference sequence). V lost 0 bases and J 7 bases, leaving 19 bases between the germline ends. Study-wide points: Most clonotypes expanded in thyroid above 0.001 were likewise present in blood. Ophthalmopathy could be told apart from stable hyperthyroidism with a 13 V-J model.

The J gene is TRBJ2-1, the V gene TRBV20-1; D is tentatively TRBD1 or TRBD2 (6 bases each). The sequence derives from a woman in her 30s with Graves' hyperthyroidism that later progressed to Graves' ophthalmopathy. The source material was blood. CDR3 amino acids: CSAREVTGAYKNEQFF. The CDR3 DNA reads TGCAGTGCTAGAGAGGTAACGGGGGCTTATAAAAATGAGCAGTTCTTC.